The next 25 T cell receptor beta chains were all read from a single sample in a study of vaccination effects on CD4 cells after COVID-19. These receptors' targets are unknown. CD4+ T cell isolation took place after 10 days of culture. The vaccine given was either BNT162b2 or mRNA-1273, in two doses. Sequencing used immunoSEQ multiplex PCR; TCRdb keeps in-frame clones, though not all of them. The sample lists 40,000 to 50,000 clones, around 70% occurring once. The specimen comprised CD4+ T cells from PBMCs cultured without peptide, sampled after COVID-19 vaccination. These receptors all come from a human donor who received a COVID-19 vaccine.

The genes are TRBV19 and TRBJ2-7; 12 bases are a match to TRBD2. Germline V gene lookup returns CDR1 LNHDA and CDR2 SQIVND (reference sequence). CDR3 length equals 16 residues. Losses at the gene ends were 4 bases for V and 0 bases for J; bases not matched to a gene: 4. CDR3 in DNA: TGTGCCAGTAGTACGCCGACTAGCGGGAGCTCCTACGAGCAGTACTTC. This sequence encodes CASSTPTSGSSYEQYF.

The gene calls are TRBV7-2 and TRBJ2-6; TRBD1 matches 7 bases. V lost 3 bases to trimming and J lost 0 bases; unmatched junction nucleotides: 2. There are 16 residues in the CDR3. Looked up from germline, CDR1 is SGHTA and CDR2 is FQGNSA. As DNA, the CDR3 is TGTGCCAGCAGCTTTTACAGGGGCTCTGGGGCCAACGTCCTGACTTTC. This gives the protein CASSFYRGSGANVLTF.

The genes are TRBV9 and TRBJ2-4; TRBD2 aligns across 12 bases. This CDR3 contains 15 residues. CDR1 and CDR2 (germline): SGDLS, YYNGEE. V lost 4 bases, J lost 7 bases, and 6 bases stayed unmatched. DNA of the CDR3: TGTGCCAGCAGCCTAGCGGGGGGGCCGTCCAACATTCAGTACTTC. Its protein is CASSLAGGPSNIQYF.

The chain joins TRBV5-1 to TRBJ1-2; tentative D call: TRBD1 (5 bases). The germline V gene has CDR1 SGHRS and CDR2 YFSETQ. V was clipped by 5 bases and J by 4 bases, with 15 bases between them. CDR3 length: 14 amino acids. CDR3: CASRLDRGGYGYTF. The CDR3 DNA sequence: TGCGCCAGCAGACTTGACCGGGGGGGCTATGGCTACACCTTC.

This chain uses TRBV4-1 with TRBJ2-2; D is uncertain. Trimming removed 1 base at V and 3 bases at J, with 9 bases between. Germline V lookup: CDR1 MGHRA, CDR2 YSYEKL. This CDR3 spans 15 amino acids. The CDR3 region is CASSQVLVDTGELFF. Here the CDR3 DNA reads TGCGCCAGCAGCCAAGTCCTAGTCGACACCGGGGAGCTGTTTTTT.

This clone appeared a few times. The rearrangement uses TRBV5-1 and TRBJ2-2; no firm D call. The V end was cut by 6 bases, the J end by 0 bases, with 12 bases between. The CDR3 covers 15 residues. Looked up from germline, CDR1 is SGHRS and CDR2 is YFSETQ. CDR3 protein: CASNEGNANTGELFF. The CDR3 DNA sequence: TGCGCCAGCAATGAAGGAAACGCGAACACCGGGGAGCTGTTTTTT.

This chain connects TRBV13 to TRBJ1-2; TRBD1 might be the D (5 bases). Germline lookup yields CDR1 PRHDT and CDR2 FYEKMQ (reference sequence). The CDR3 has 12 residues. Trimming shortened V by 1 base and J by 8 bases, and 8 bases separated the two germline ends. The CDR3 is CASSLAGRGYTF. The CDR3 DNA sequence: TGTGCCAGCAGCTTAGCAGGGCGAGGCTACACCTTC.

This clone came up a few times. The J gene is TRBJ1-5, the V gene TRBV25-1; D is uncertain. This CDR3 spans 13 amino acids. Trimming shortened V by 2 bases and J by 3 bases, and 5 bases separated the two germline ends. CDR1 MGHDK and CDR2 SYGVNS come from the germline V gene. The CDR3 DNA reads TGTGCCAGCAGTGAAGACAACAATCAGCCCCAGCATTTT. It codes for CASSEDNNQPQHF.

The gene calls are TRBV11-2 and TRBJ1-5; no definite D call. CDR1 SGHAT and CDR2 FQNNGV come from the germline V gene. The CDR3 totals 13 residues. Trimming shortened V by 4 bases and J by 9 bases, and 13 bases separated the two germline ends. CDR3 sequence: CASSSLPAGPQHF. Here the CDR3 DNA reads TGTGCCAGCAGCTCGCTGCCAGCCGGGCCCCAGCATTTT.

The chain links TRBV5-6 to TRBJ2-2; D possibly corresponds to TRBD1 (6 bases). V was trimmed by 5 bases and J by 4 bases, leaving 15 bases between them. The CDR3 is 15 residues long. Germline V gene lookup returns CDR1 SGHDT and CDR2 YYEEEE. As DNA, the CDR3 is TGTGCCAGCAGGAACAGGGATCTCACCACCGGGGAGCTGTTTTTT. It encodes CASRNRDLTTGELFF.

V is TRBV29-1 and J is TRBJ2-7, with D tentatively TRBD1 (5 bases). In germline, CDR1 is SQVTM, CDR2 ANQGSEA. Trimming pared 6 bases from V and 6 bases from J, leaving 15 bases between. The CDR3 contains 12 residues. The CDR3 protein is CSVEPRQGEQYF. The CDR3, as DNA: TGCAGCGTCGAACCCAGGCAGGGCGAGCAGTACTTC.

The rearrangement uses TRBV5-1 and TRBJ2-5; 7 bases are shared with TRBD1. The CDR3 sequence is 14 residues long. With 6 bases clipped from V and 4 bases from J, the junction kept 9 bases outside the gene matches. Looked up from germline, CDR1 is SGHRS and CDR2 is YFSETQ. The CDR3 region is CASTPGQPRETQYF. In DNA form, the CDR3 reads TGCGCCAGCACCCCGGGACAGCCGCGAGAGACCCAGTACTTC. Together with reference TRBV5-1 and TRBJ2-5, the CDR3 gives the full variable domain: KAGVTQTPRYLIKTRGQQVTLSCSPISGHRSVSWYQQTPGQGLQFLFEYFSETQRNKGNFPGRFSGRQFSNSRSEMNVSTLELGDSALYLCASTPGQPRETQYFGPGTRLLVL.

This clone was detected only a few times. The gene calls are TRBV6-2 or TRBV6-3 and TRBJ2-1, with 8 bases that match TRBD2. J lost 6 bases, V lost 4 bases, and 17 bases had no gene match. The CDR3 length is 18 residues. Looked up from germline, CDR1 is MNHEY and CDR2 is SVGEGT. For the CDR3, the DNA is TGTGCCAGCAGTTGGTCAGGGGCGGTCAGACTAGCGCTCAATGAGCAGTTCTTC. Translation gives CASSWSGAVRLALNEQFF.

This clone appeared a few times. This rearrangement joins TRBV7-2 to TRBJ1-2, with 7 bases identical to TRBD1. This CDR3 spans 19 amino acids. V gave up 5 bases and J gave up 7 bases; unmatched junction bases: 25. The germline V gene has CDR1 SGHTA and CDR2 FQGNSA. CDR3 in amino acids: CASSPKGRQGLRSDGGYTF. DNA for the CDR3: TGTGCCAGCAGCCCAAAGGGGAGACAGGGATTGAGGTCGGACGGTGGCTACACCTTC.

CDR3 sequence (DNA): TGTGCCAGCAGTTTCCGGACGGGACCTGAAGCTTTCTTT. This codes for CASSFRTGPEAFF. The chain has TRBV6-5 and TRBJ1-1, with D possibly TRBD1 on 5 matching bases. V lost 4 bases and J lost 6, with 12 bases in between. Per the germline V gene, CDR1 is MNHEY and CDR2 is SVGAGI. The CDR3 has 13 residues.

The CDR3: CASSPSAGPYEQYF. The CDR3 bases are TGTGCCAGCTCACCCTCCGCGGGACCCTACGAGCAGTACTTC. The chain is built from TRBV18 and TRBJ2-7, with a possible D match to TRBD2 (6 bases). This CDR3 spans 14 amino acids. V shed 3 bases and J shed 2 bases, with 11 bases lying between them. The germline V gene has CDR1 KGHSH and CDR2 LQKENI.

This clone was found once. The gene calls are TRBV24-1 and TRBJ1-2, with 8 bases lining up with TRBD1. CDR3 size: 13 residues. V gave up 9 bases and J gave up 8 bases; unmatched junction bases: 10. The germline V gene encodes CDR1 KGHDR and CDR2 SFDVKD. CDR3 protein: CATWAGGEAGYTF. The CDR3 bases are TGTGCCACCTGGGCAGGGGGCGAGGCCGGCTACACCTTC.

This clone was seen a handful of times. The chain links TRBV6-5 to TRBJ1-6; D gene uncertain. Trimming cost V 6 bases and J 10 bases, with 13 bases left between them. The CDR3 extends over 13 amino acids. Per germline, CDR1 MNHEY and CDR2 SVGAGI. The CDR3 sequence is CASRTQYVSPLHF. CDR3 coding DNA: TGTGCCAGCAGAACACAGTACGTCTCACCCCTCCACTTT.

The rearrangement joins TRBV4-2 to TRBJ1-2; possible D gene TRBD1, 6 bases. The CDR3 has 15 amino acids. V lost 1 base to trimming and J lost 3 bases, with 12 bases between them. Germline V gives CDR1 LGHNA, CDR2 YNFKEQ. Here the CDR3 reads CASSQGVRQDYGYTF. DNA of the CDR3: TGTGCCAGCAGCCAAGGAGTTAGACAGGACTATGGCTACACCTTC.

This clone was observed a single time. V usage is TRBV3-1 (or the pseudogene TRBV3-2) and J usage is TRBJ2-5, with 7 bases matching TRBD2. CDR1 and CDR2 (germline): LGHDT, YNNKEL (reference sequence). The CDR3 extends over 15 amino acids. After removal of 4 bases from V and 3 bases from J, the junction contained 8 bases not matched to a gene. The CDR3 is CASSRWTRQEETQYF. The CDR3 nucleotides read TGTGCCAGCAGCCGATGGACTAGACAAGAAGAGACCCAGTACTTC.

The chain recombines TRBV6-5 with TRBJ2-2, with TRBD1 as a possible D gene (5 bases). Germline CDR1 and CDR2: MNHEY and SVGAGI. V lost 7 bases and J lost 7, with 10 bases in between. This CDR3 has 12 amino acids. The CDR3 protein is CASTRRGGELFF. The CDR3 nucleotides are TGTGCCAGCACCCGAAGGGGCGGGGAGCTGTTTTTT.

The CDR3 coding sequence is TGTGCCAGCGGCCAGGGATTCGATAATTCACCCCTCCACTTT. Protein: CASGQGFDNSPLHF. This chain links TRBV6-5 with TRBJ1-6, with a weak D call TRBD1 (5 bases). Trimming left V 8 bases short and J 5 bases short, with 13 bases between. The CDR3 is 14 residues long. Germline V gives CDR1 MNHEY, CDR2 SVGAGI.

The sample holds a few counts of this clone. The J gene is TRBJ1-1, the V gene TRBV5-1; TRBD1 is a possible D gene (6 bases). Per germline, CDR1 SGHRS and CDR2 YFSETQ. This CDR3 has 17 amino acids. The ends were cut back, 2 bases at V and 3 bases at J, with 20 bases in the middle. The CDR3 sequence: CASSFEGGRSGDTEAFF. The CDR3 DNA reads TGCGCCAGCAGCTTCGAGGGAGGTCGGTCAGGGGACACTGAAGCTTTCTTT.

The chain uses TRBV15 and TRBJ2-6; unclear D gene. V dropped 0 bases and J dropped 2 bases, with 8 bases sitting between them. The CDR3 consists of 16 residues. The germline CDR1 and CDR2 sequences are LNHNV and YYDKDF (reference sequence). CDR3 nucleotide sequence: TGTGCCACCAGCAGAGACTCTCATGCTGGGGCCAACGTCCTGACTTTC. Translated, it gives CATSRDSHAGANVLTF.

This rearrangement joins TRBV27 to TRBJ1-1; TRBD1 aligns across 10 bases. V was pared by 3 bases and J by 5 bases, with 3 bases of the junction left unmatched. The CDR3 has 14 residues. Germline CDR1 and CDR2: MNHEY and SMNVEV (reference sequence). The CDR3 reads CASSFRDRGTEAFF. CDR3 coding DNA: TGTGCCAGCAGTTTCCGGGACAGGGGAACTGAAGCTTTCTTT.